A single sample is the source of the 32 T cell receptor beta chains below, sequenced in a study of T cell responses to AZD1222 COVID-19 vaccine. Generated by immunoSEQ multiplex PCR, the TCRdb table keeps only in-frame clones and is missing some. The profile shows over 150,000 clones, around nine tenths of them singletons. The sample here was peripheral blood, taken on day 0 of AZD1222 vaccination. The origin of the receptors is an adult in good health.

The CDR3 coding sequence is TGCGCCAGCAGCTTGGAGCAGGAGGTTTACATCGCGGAGACCCAGTACTTC. Protein product: CASSLEQEVYIAETQYF. The chain is built from TRBV5-1 and TRBJ2-5, with D perhaps matching TRBD2 (5 bases). The germline V and J ends were trimmed by 0 bases and 5 bases, with 20 bases remaining between them. The CDR3 consists of 17 residues. From germline, CDR1 is SGHRS and CDR2 YFSETQ.

This chain uses TRBV4-1 with TRBJ1-4; D ambiguous. This CDR3 region has 14 residues. The germline V and J ends were trimmed by 1 base and 8 bases, with 11 bases remaining between them. The germline V gene has CDR1 MGHRA and CDR2 YSYEKL. CDR3 coding DNA: TGCGCCAGCAGCCAAGGGAGGCGAAGGGAAAAACTGTTTTTT. The encoded protein is CASSQGRRREKLFF.

The chain couples TRBV9 to TRBJ1-2; no clear D. The CDR3 is 12 residues long. V was trimmed by 0 bases and J by 5 bases, leaving 5 bases between them. Germline V CDR1 and CDR2: SGDLS, YYNGEE. The CDR3 protein is CASSVDSYGYTF. CDR3 nucleotide sequence: TGTGCCAGCAGCGTAGACTCTTATGGCTACACCTTC. Supplemented by reference TRBV9 and TRBJ1-2, the full variable domain reads DSGVTQTPKHLITATGQRVTLRCSPRSGDLSVYWYQQSLDQGLQFLIQYYNGEERAKGNILERFSAQQFPDLHSELNLSSLELGDSALYFCASSVDSYGYTFGSGTRLTVV.

Notes on this clone: One junction end disagrees with the germline gene, perhaps due to a read error. The V call is TRBV27, the J call TRBJ2-7, with D perhaps being TRBD1 or TRBD2 (6 bases each). Germline V gives CDR1 MNHEY, CDR2 SMNVEV (reference sequence). The CDR3 sequence is 12 residues long. For the CDR3, the DNA is TGTGCCAGCAGTTGGGGGCGGGACCCGCTCAACTTC. It codes for CASSWGRDPLNF.

The J gene is TRBJ2-1, the V gene TRBV6-1, with unresolved D. The CDR3 is made up of 13 amino acids. Germline V gene data show CDR1 as MNHNS and CDR2 as SASEGT. V lost 2 bases and J lost 8, with 10 bases in between. CDR3 protein: CASSETWVDEQFF. Written as DNA, the CDR3 is TGTGCCAGCAGTGAAACATGGGTGGATGAGCAGTTCTTC.

V usage is TRBV2 and J usage is TRBJ1-5; D call uncertain. Trimming left V 10 bases short and J 2 bases short, with 6 bases between. From germline, CDR1 is SNHLY and CDR2 FYNNEI. The CDR3 runs 11 residues. The CDR3 DNA reads TGTGCCATCGGCGGCAATCAGCCCCAGCATTTT. Its translation: CAIGGNQPQHF.

This clone was observed once. The rearrangement links TRBV19 to TRBJ1-3; D remains unclear. The CDR3 consists of 12 residues. Germline values: CDR1 LNHDA, CDR2 SQIVND (reference sequence). V lost 4 bases, J lost 3 bases, and 4 bases lay in between. CDR3 loop: CASSTSGNTIYF. The CDR3 coding sequence is TGTGCCAGTAGTACCAGTGGAAACACCATATATTTT.

The chain combines TRBV7-3 with TRBJ2-5; 9 positions agree with TRBD2. The germline CDR1 and CDR2 sequences are SGHTA and FQGTGA. V shed 1 base, J shed 10 bases, and the junction held 16 bases outside the gene matches. This CDR3 is 17 amino acids long. CDR3 nucleotide sequence: TGTGCCAGCAGCTTAAACCCCGTTGGGACTAGCCTAGAGGTCCAGTACTTC. It is translated as CASSLNPVGTSLEVQYF.

The V and J genes are TRBV3-1 (or the pseudogene TRBV3-2) and TRBJ2-3, with TRBD2 matching 11 bases. The CDR3 has 15 residues. Per germline, CDR1 LGHDT and CDR2 YNNKEL (reference sequence). The trim removed 4 bases at V and 6 bases at J, leaving 6 bases unmatched. The CDR3 sequence is CASSLRTSGWDTQYF. The CDR3 bases are TGTGCCAGCAGCCTCCGGACTAGCGGGTGGGATACGCAGTATTTT.

The V call is TRBV27, the J call TRBJ2-2; unclear D gene. The ends were cut back, 6 bases at V and 3 bases at J, with 2 bases in the middle. The germline V gene has CDR1 MNHEY and CDR2 SMNVEV (reference sequence). The CDR3 totals 11 residues. The CDR3 protein is CASRDTGELFF. CDR3 DNA: TGTGCCAGCAGAGACACCGGGGAGCTGTTTTTT.

V gene TRBV9 combines with J gene TRBJ2-3, with D perhaps matching TRBD2 (5 bases). Deletions cut 4 bases from V and 10 bases from J, with 16 bases between. The CDR3 has 13 residues. Germline CDR1 is SGDLS and CDR2 is YYNGEE. The CDR3 here is CASSSQTAGAQYF. CDR3 coding DNA: TGTGCCAGCAGCTCCCAGACGGCCGGGGCGCAGTATTTT.

This clone appeared a single time. The chain is built from TRBV13 and TRBJ1-2; TRBD1 might be the D (6 bases). The V and J ends lost 6 bases and 7 bases respectively, with 15 bases between them. Germline V gene lookup returns CDR1 PRHDT and CDR2 FYEKMQ (reference sequence). This CDR3 spans 13 amino acids. Here the CDR3 reads CASRQGIPSGYTF. CDR3 bases: TGTGCCAGCAGACAGGGCATCCCATCTGGCTACACCTTC.

The J gene is TRBJ2-7, the V gene TRBV30, with 11 positions matching TRBD2. The CDR3 has 14 residues. Germline V gives CDR1 GTSNPN, CDR2 SVGIG (reference sequence). Trimming took 4 bases from V and 5 from J; bases not matched to a gene: 7. This CDR3 is CAWTITSGRHEQYF. CDR3 in DNA: TGTGCCTGGACGATTACTAGCGGGAGACACGAGCAGTACTTC.

The rearrangement joins TRBV20-1 to TRBJ2-5, with D unresolved. V was trimmed by 6 bases and J by 5 bases, leaving 10 bases between them. The CDR3 has 11 amino acids. Per germline, CDR1 DFQATT and CDR2 SNEGSKA (reference sequence). This chain's CDR3 is CSAPLRETQYF. For the CDR3, the DNA is TGCAGTGCCCCGCTTCGGGAGACCCAGTACTTC.

The J gene is TRBJ2-1, the V gene TRBV11-3, with D unclear. The length of the CDR3 is 15 residues. Trimming cost V 5 bases and J 9 bases, with 20 bases left between them. The germline V gene has CDR1 SGHNT and CDR2 YENEEA. The DNA of the CDR3 is TGTGCCAGCAGCATGTCGAGTTTGCCCTTTCGTGAGCAGTTCTTC. Protein sequence: CASSMSSLPFREQFF.

V is TRBV2 and J is TRBJ1-1; D is undetermined. The CDR3 is made up of 14 amino acids. The germline CDR1 and CDR2 sequences are SNHLY and FYNNEI. V was shortened by 6 bases and J by 0 bases, with 11 bases between the two germline ends. As DNA, the CDR3 is TGTGCCAGCAGGGTTCTATCCATGAACACTGAAGCTTTCTTT. Its translation: CASRVLSMNTEAFF.

CDR3 bases: TGTGCCAGCAGCGAATTGACAGGGGGTAATTCACCCCTCCACTTT. Protein product: CASSELTGGNSPLHF. The chain recombines TRBV9 with TRBJ1-6, with 9 bases fitting TRBD1. This CDR3 spans 15 amino acids. With 3 bases clipped from V and 6 bases from J, the junction kept 4 bases outside the gene matches. Germline V lookup: CDR1 SGDLS, CDR2 YYNGEE.

The chain employs TRBV5-6 and TRBJ1-3, with TRBD1 matching over 7 bases. The germline V gene has CDR1 SGHDT and CDR2 YYEEEE. The CDR3 is made up of 14 amino acids. J gave up 4 bases and V 2 bases, and 3 bases lay outside the gene matches. Here the CDR3 DNA reads TGTGCCAGCAGCTTAGGGGGCTACGGAAACACCATATATTTT. Its protein is CASSLGGYGNTIYF.

The chain uses TRBV30 and TRBJ1-1; tentatively, D is TRBD1 (6 bases). This CDR3 region has 13 residues. V was clipped by 1 base and J by 4 bases, with 10 bases between them. The V gene's germline CDR1 is GTSNPN and CDR2 SVGIG (reference sequence). The CDR3 here is CAWSGGHITEAFF. CDR3 coding DNA: TGTGCCTGGAGTGGGGGGCACATCACTGAAGCTTTCTTT.

This chain connects TRBV6-5 to TRBJ2-5; TRBD1 matches at 11 bases. CDR1 MNHEY and CDR2 SVGAGI come from the germline V gene. This CDR3 is 15 amino acids long. J gave up 5 bases and V 4 bases, and 6 bases lay outside the gene matches. The DNA for the CDR3 is TGTGCCAGCAGTTCGGACAGGGGGCGAGGGGAGACCCAGTACTTC. Protein product: CASSSDRGRGETQYF.

The CDR3, as DNA: TGTGCCAGCAGCCAAGAATCGCCGGAAAGCTCCTACAATGAGCAGTTCTTC. It is translated as CASSQESPESSYNEQFF. V is TRBV4-2 and J is TRBJ2-1; D is unresolved. Trimming left V 0 bases short and J 0 bases short, with 12 bases between. The germline V gene encodes CDR1 LGHNA and CDR2 YNFKEQ. The CDR3 runs to 17 residues.

The chain employs TRBV5-6 and TRBJ2-7, with D perhaps matching TRBD2 (6 bases). Trimming shortened V by 0 bases and J by 2 bases, and 15 bases separated the two germline ends. Per the germline V gene, CDR1 is SGHDT and CDR2 is YYEEEE. CDR3 length equals 16 residues. The CDR3 DNA reads as TGTGCCAGCAGCTTGGGGGGACCCGGGAGTGCCTACGAGCAGTACTTC. It is translated as CASSLGGPGSAYEQYF.

The chain joins TRBV19 to TRBJ1-5, with no clear D. Germline CDR1 reads LNHDA; CDR2 reads SQIVND (reference sequence). The CDR3 runs 13 residues. Trimming took off 3 bases at V and 7 bases at J, with 10 bases between the two ends. CDR3 coding DNA: TGTGCCAGTAGTATTAAGGTGAGGCAGCCCCAGCATTTT. Translated, it gives CASSIKVRQPQHF.

The J gene is TRBJ1-5, the V gene TRBV6-6; D gene uncertain. CDR1 is MNHNY, CDR2 SVGAGI, per germline (reference sequence). The V end lost 5 bases, the J end lost 0 bases, and 5 bases lay between the germline ends. The CDR3 covers 13 residues. The DNA for the CDR3 is TGTGCCAGCAGTCCAGCTAGCAATCAGCCCCAGCATTTT. Translating it yields CASSPASNQPQHF.

Only a few counts were recorded for this clone. The chain joins TRBV28 to TRBJ1-4, with 11 positions matching TRBD1. The CDR3 is 15 amino acids. The germline CDR1 and CDR2 sequences are MDHEN and SYDVKM. Trimming at V came to 6 bases and at J to 10 bases, leaving 10 bases not matched to a gene. The CDR3 coding sequence is TGTGCCAGCAGCGCAGCTCGGACAGGGGGCGGAAAACTGTTTTTT. Amino acids: CASSAARTGGGKLFF.

The CDR3 region is CASSLIMGRGVTPLHF. The DNA for the CDR3 is TGTGCCAGCAGTTTAATCATGGGGAGAGGGGTCACACCCCTCCACTTT. The genes are TRBV28 and TRBJ1-6; a possible D gene is TRBD1 (5 bases). Trimming took 2 bases from V and 11 from J, leaving 19 bases between them. This CDR3 comprises 16 residues. CDR1 MDHEN and CDR2 SYDVKM come from the germline V gene.

The chain joins TRBV5-4 to TRBJ2-2; D not certain. The V gene lost 0 bases and the J gene lost 4 bases, with 10 bases spanning the gap. This CDR3 is 15 amino acids long. CDR1 and CDR2 from the germline V gene are SGHNT and YYREEE (reference sequence). The CDR3 coding sequence is TGTGCCAGCAGCTTGGCGGCCTCCGGCACCGGGGAGCTGTTTTTT. Its translation is CASSLAASGTGELFF.

The V gene is TRBV7-3, the J gene TRBJ2-3; the match to TRBD2 covers 7 bases. The CDR3 is 16 residues long. V trimming: 2 bases; J trimming: 6 bases; junction bases outside the gene matches: 11. From germline, CDR1 is SGHTA and CDR2 FQGTGA. For the CDR3, the DNA is TGTGCCAGCAGCTTACCGATAGGACTGGGAGGGGATACGCAGTATTTT. It yields the protein CASSLPIGLGGDTQYF.

V gene TRBV3-1 (or the pseudogene TRBV3-2) combines with J gene TRBJ1-2, with 7 bases that match TRBD1. Losses at the gene ends were 2 bases for V and 4 bases for J; bases not matched to a gene: 4. CDR3 length: 14 amino acids. Germline CDR1 LGHDT, CDR2 YNNKEL (reference sequence). The CDR3 sequence: CASSQTRDSYGYTF. In DNA, the CDR3 is TGTGCCAGCAGCCAAACCCGGGACAGCTATGGCTACACCTTC.

V gene TRBV6-6 combines with J gene TRBJ1-6; 7 bases are a match to TRBD1. Germline lookup yields CDR1 MNHNY and CDR2 SVGAGI (reference sequence). With V trimmed by 5 bases and J by 6 bases, 7 bases remained unmatched. The CDR3 extends over 15 amino acids. The CDR3 region is CASSRTGPFNSPLHF. The CDR3 DNA is TGTGCCAGCAGTAGGACAGGACCTTTTAATTCACCCCTCCACTTT.

J is TRBJ2-7 and V is TRBV6-6; 9 bases are shared with TRBD1. V was pared by 7 bases and J by 1 base, with 5 bases of the junction left unmatched. The germline CDR1 and CDR2 sequences are MNHNY and SVGAGI (reference sequence). The CDR3 is 14 residues long. The CDR3 loop reads CASTDRGGSYEQYF. The CDR3 bases are TGTGCCAGCACCGACAGGGGGGGATCCTACGAGCAGTACTTC.

This clone has only a few counts. CDR3 protein: CASRKGEEVTGELFF. DNA for the CDR3: TGTGCCAGCAGAAAAGGGGAGGAAGTCACCGGGGAGCTGTTTTTT. The chain recombines TRBV7-6 with TRBJ2-2; D perhaps matches TRBD2 (6 bases). CDR3 length: 15 residues. The V gene's germline CDR1 is SGHVS and CDR2 FNYEAQ. Trimming cost V 6 bases and J 4 bases, with 15 bases left between them.